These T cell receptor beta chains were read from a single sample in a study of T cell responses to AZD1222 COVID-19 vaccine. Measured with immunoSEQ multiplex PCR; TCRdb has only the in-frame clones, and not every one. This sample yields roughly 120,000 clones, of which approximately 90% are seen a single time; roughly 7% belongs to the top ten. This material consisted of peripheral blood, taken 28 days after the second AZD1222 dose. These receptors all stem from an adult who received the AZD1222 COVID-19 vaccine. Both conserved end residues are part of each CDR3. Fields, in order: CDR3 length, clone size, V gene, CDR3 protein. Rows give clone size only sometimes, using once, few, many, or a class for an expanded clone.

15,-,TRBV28,CASRPTRGGGSTQYF
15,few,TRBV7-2,CASSLGGLGVGEQYF
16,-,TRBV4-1,CASSQELGRDYNEQFF
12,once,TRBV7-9,CASRADSEKLFF
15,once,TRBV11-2,CASSHGLAGYNEQFF
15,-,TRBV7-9,CASSLASSANTEAFF
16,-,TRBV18,CASSPPATGPGETQYF
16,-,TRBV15,CATSRGGQGGDNEQFF
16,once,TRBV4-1,CASSQDLPSGGYEQYF
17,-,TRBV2,CASSPFGGLADFETQYF
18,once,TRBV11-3,CASSLGSPGRGRSYEQYF
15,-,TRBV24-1,CATSDGGLGSYEQYF
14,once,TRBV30,CAWSVPPPQKGVNF
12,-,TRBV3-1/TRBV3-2,CASSQAEDTQYF
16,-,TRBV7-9,CASSPQTGVMNTEAFF
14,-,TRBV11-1,CASSLPGASYGYTF
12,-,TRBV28,CASSSASLDAFF
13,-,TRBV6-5,CASSRDRGGEQYF
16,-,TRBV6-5,CASSSVGLADGGEQYF
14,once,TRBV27,CASSLGARTDTQYF
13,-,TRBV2,CASSGDRAEPQHF
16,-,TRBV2,CASSERHLGSYNEQFF
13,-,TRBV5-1,CASSLEQNYGYTF
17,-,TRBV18,CASSPLPDSLGGDTQYF
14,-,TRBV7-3,CASSLTGAQNEQFF
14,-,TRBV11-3,CASARGTTLYGYTF
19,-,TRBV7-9,CASSLYPVTSGRASYEQYF
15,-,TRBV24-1,CATSSGQGSRETQYF
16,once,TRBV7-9,CASSSGGGLGNQPQHF
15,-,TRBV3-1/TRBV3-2,CASSYYRDVSSPLHF
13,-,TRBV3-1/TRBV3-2,CASSLGREHGYTF
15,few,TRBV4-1,CASSQNPSGVTEAFF
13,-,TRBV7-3,CASSPRAADTQYF
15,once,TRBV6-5,CASSRSSQGSYEQYF
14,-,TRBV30,CAWSRDSNFYEQYF
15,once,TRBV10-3,CAISEGRGYNTEAFF
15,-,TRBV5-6,CASSLSPQGHNEQFF
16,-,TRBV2,CASRPTPGTGGSPLHF
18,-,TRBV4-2,CASSQVGSSGGRLYEQYF
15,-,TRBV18,CASSPVTVGNTEAFF
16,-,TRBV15,CATSRGTSGGYNEQFF
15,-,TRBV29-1,CSPLVRDRGSGEQFF
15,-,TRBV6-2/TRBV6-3,CASSSAGGPTDTQYF
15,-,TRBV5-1,CASSLGASGGETQYF
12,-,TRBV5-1,CASSADIAEQYF
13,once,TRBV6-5,CASRSQGSQPQHF
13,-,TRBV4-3,CASSQDVGQPQHF
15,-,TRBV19,CASSPRTGREETQYF
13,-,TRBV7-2,CASSSTTSGDQYF
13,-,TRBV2,CASTGTDMGEQYF
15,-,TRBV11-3,CASSFALGSSYEQYF
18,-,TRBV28,CASSLRTSGSEGDNEQFF
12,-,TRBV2,CASRGDWWPQHF
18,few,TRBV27,CASSSRLRLAGTYNEQFF